The next 18 T cell receptor beta chains were all read from a single sample in a study of blood T cell repertoires in COVID-19. Method: immunoSEQ multiplex PCR; TCRdb's copy keeps in-frame clones and lacks some. The repertoire holds 250,000 to 350,000 clones, 70% to 90% seen once, with roughly 4% in the top ten. The specimen sequenced was PBMCs or T cells enriched from blood (not recorded which). Receptors were obtained from a woman in her 30s who had recovered from COVID-19.

The V call is TRBV5-4, the J call TRBJ2-3; no clear D gene. The CDR3 is 15 amino acids. Between the trimmed V and J ends, which lost 0 bases and 1 base, there was a span of 9 bases. CDR1 and CDR2 from the germline V gene are SGHNT and YYREEE (reference sequence). The CDR3 DNA is TGTGCCAGCAGCTTGGACCCTCAGGGCACAGATACGCAGTATTTT. Encoded protein: CASSLDPQGTDTQYF.

Remarks on this clone: Germline and junction disagree at one end, which may indicate a read error. The rearrangement links TRBV29-1 to TRBJ2-2; the match to TRBD1 covers 10 bases. This CDR3 contains 14 residues. The germline V gene encodes CDR1 SQVTM and CDR2 ANQGSEA. The CDR3 loop reads CSALGQGNPGELFF. The CDR3 DNA reads TGCAGCGCTTTGGGACAGGGGAACCCCGGGGAGCTGTTTTTT.

The chain employs TRBV7-3 and TRBJ2-2, with D perhaps TRBD2 (5 bases). The CDR3 consists of 14 residues. From germline, CDR1 is SGHTA and CDR2 FQGTGA. Between the trimmed V and J ends, which lost 5 bases and 4 bases, there was a span of 11 bases. This chain's CDR3 is CASSHQSGTGELFF. CDR3 coding DNA: TGTGCCAGCAGCCACCAAAGCGGCACCGGGGAGCTGTTTTTT.

CDR3 in DNA: TGTGCCAGCAGCTTAGCGCTATTCAGGCAGAATCAGCCCCAGCATTTT. Its protein is CASSLALFRQNQPQHF. The chain employs TRBV7-8 and TRBJ1-5, with D unresolved. The CDR3 runs to 16 residues. CDR1 and CDR2 from the germline V gene are SGHVS and FQNEAQ. V lost 0 bases and J 4 bases, leaving 13 bases between the germline ends.

The V call is TRBV28, the J call TRBJ1-6; D may be TRBD1 (6 bases). The CDR3 has 12 residues. Germline V CDR1 and CDR2: MDHEN, SYDVKM. CDR3 sequence: CAIQGDLSPLHF. The DNA of the CDR3 is TGTGCGATACAGGGAGATCTTTCACCCCTCCACTTT.

This clone was detected once. V gene TRBV7-6 combines with J gene TRBJ2-3, with 15 bases matching TRBD2. Germline V gene sequence: CDR1 SGHVS, CDR2 FNYEAQ. After removal of 4 bases from V and 4 bases from J, the junction contained 3 bases not matched to a gene. This CDR3 is 16 amino acids long. In nucleotides, the CDR3 is TGTGCCAGCAGCTCGGGACTAGCGGGGGGTGCAGATACGCAGTATTTT. This translates into CASSSGLAGGADTQYF.

The chain links TRBV3-1 (or the pseudogene TRBV3-2) to TRBJ1-1; TRBD1 is a possible D gene (5 bases). CDR1 and CDR2 (germline): LGHDT, YNNKEL (reference sequence). The V and J ends lost 0 bases and 3 bases respectively, with 11 bases between them. The CDR3 loop spans 15 amino acids. As DNA, the CDR3 is TGTGCCAGCAGCCAAGAACGGACAAGGGACACTGAAGCTTTCTTT. This codes for CASSQERTRDTEAFF.

The J gene is TRBJ1-2, the V gene TRBV19, with a possible D match to TRBD1 (6 bases). With 7 bases removed from V and 8 bases from J, the gap between germline ends came to 20 bases. CDR3 length equals 14 residues. Per germline, CDR1 LNHDA and CDR2 SQIVND (reference sequence). CDR3 nucleotides: TGTGCCAGTACTGAACAGGGAACTTTTTCCGGCTACACCTTC. Translation gives CASTEQGTFSGYTF.

In its sample, this clone was seen many times. V usage is TRBV5-5 and J usage is TRBJ1-2; TRBD1 agrees at 9 bases. Unmatched junction bases numbered 16, after V lost 4 bases and J lost 3 bases. Germline values: CDR1 SGHKS, CDR2 YYEKEE (reference sequence). This CDR3 has 18 amino acids. CDR3 bases: TGTGCCAGCAGCCCGACGCTGGCCCGGGACAGGGTTTACTATGGCTACACCTTC. This sequence encodes CASSPTLARDRVYYGYTF.

The chain is built from TRBV19 and TRBJ1-3, with TRBD1 as a possible D gene (5 bases). V was trimmed by 4 bases and J by 0 bases, leaving 10 bases between them. Germline CDR1 reads LNHDA; CDR2 reads SQIVND (reference sequence). The CDR3 is made up of 15 amino acids. CDR3 sequence reads: CASSTRQFSGNTIYF. The CDR3 DNA reads as TGTGCCAGTAGTACCAGACAGTTCTCTGGAAACACCATATATTTT.

The genes are TRBV5-8 and TRBJ2-2; D remains unclear. Germline assignment: CDR1 SGHTS and CDR2 YDEGEE. The CDR3 sequence is 12 residues long. Trimming removed 4 bases at V and 5 bases at J, with 6 bases between. The CDR3 region is CASSPLTGELFF. Here the CDR3 DNA reads TGTGCCAGCAGCCCCTTAACCGGGGAGCTGTTTTTT.

The DNA of the CDR3 is TGTGCCAGTAATTGGCAGACAAGCAATCAGCCCCAGCATTTT. Protein: CASNWQTSNQPQHF. The chain recombines TRBV19 with TRBJ1-5, with D unresolved. The CDR3 has 14 residues. Germline V gene lookup returns CDR1 LNHDA and CDR2 SQIVND (reference sequence). V lost 7 bases, J lost 1 base, and 11 bases lay in between.

This chain links TRBV30 with TRBJ1-6; the D is unclear. The CDR3 is 15 residues long. V shed 1 base and J shed 0 bases, with 7 bases lying between them. CDR1 and CDR2 (germline): GTSNPN, SVGIG (reference sequence). CDR3 nucleotides: TGTGCCTGGAGTGGCCTTAGCTCCTATAATTCACCCCTCCACTTT. It specifies CAWSGLSSYNSPLHF.

The chain has TRBV7-8 and TRBJ2-3, with 10 bases that match TRBD2. Germline-derived CDR1 and CDR2 are SGHVS and FQNEAQ. Trimming took 4 bases from V and 2 from J; bases not matched to a gene: 6. The CDR3 sequence is 16 residues long. The chain's CDR3 is CASSSTSGTLTDTQYF. CDR3 nucleotide sequence: TGTGCCAGCAGCTCTACTAGCGGGACTCTCACAGATACGCAGTATTTT.

The V call is TRBV15, the J call TRBJ2-1, with TRBD2 matching 7 bases. Germline V gene lookup returns CDR1 LNHNV and CDR2 YYDKDF (reference sequence). The V gene end was trimmed by 5 bases and the J gene end by 1 base; junction bases not matched to a gene: 8. CDR3 length: 16 amino acids. The CDR3 reads CATSVLAGVSYNEQFF. CDR3 sequence (DNA): TGTGCCACCAGCGTCCTGGCGGGAGTTTCCTACAATGAGCAGTTCTTC.

The V gene is TRBV1, the J gene TRBJ1-3; the table's D call of TRBD1 was not tested on the DNA. TRBV1 is given as a pseudogene. The CDR3 runs 17 residues. CDR3 in amino acids: CTSSLWVGHRRGNTIYF. The CDR3 DNA reads TGCACCAGCAGCTTGTGGGTCGGCCACAGGAGAGGAAACACCATATATTTT.

This sequence joins TRBV30 and TRBJ1-1; TRBD1 might be the D (5 bases). The CDR3 is made up of 13 amino acids. V shed 3 bases and J shed 4 bases, with 12 bases lying between them. In germline, CDR1 is GTSNPN, CDR2 SVGIG (reference sequence). The CDR3 loop reads CAWRGGWGTEAFF. Written as DNA, the CDR3 is TGTGCCTGGAGGGGGGGATGGGGCACTGAAGCTTTCTTT.

This clone was seen many times. The V gene is TRBV7-2, the J gene TRBJ2-4, with 12 bases lining up with TRBD2. The V gene end was trimmed by 3 bases and the J gene end by 3 bases; junction bases not matched to a gene: 0. The CDR3 has 15 amino acids. Germline V gene data show CDR1 as SGHTA and CDR2 as FQGNSA. CDR3 loop: CASSLTSGSKNIQYF. DNA of the CDR3: TGTGCCAGCAGCTTGACTAGCGGGAGCAAAAACATTCAGTACTTC. The full variable domain, its missing parts supplied by reference TRBV7-2 and TRBJ2-4, is GAGVSQSPSNKVTEKGKDVELRCDPISGHTALYWYRQSLGQGLEFLIYFQGNSAPDKSGLPSDRFSAERTGGSVSTLTIQRTQQEDSAVYLCASSLTSGSKNIQYFGAGTRLSVL.